This TCR beta chain was captured in a study of blood T cell repertoires in COVID-19 (dated by TCRdb to the early 2020s). Concerning the study at large: Samples covering the acute and convalescent phases of COVID-19 were provided by collaborators in the United States, Italy and Spain. The material from the prospective study consisted of cDNA or gDNA derived from T cells, B-cell-depleted T cells, or PBMCs. Where available, HLA class I and class II types were taken from metadata supplied by the sample provider and were not determined by assay-based typing. The repertoires were released in a freely available public database intended as a resource for research on the immune response to SARS-CoV-2. Deeply sampled blood TCRbeta repertoires from subjects exposed to, actively infected with, or recovered from COVID-19 were included in the dataset. Sample metadata almost always included a de-identified subject ID, COVID-19 status, age in years and sex. The samples were drawn from two sources: the first 160 participants of the ongoing ImmuneRACE study, and over 950 subjects contributed by 6 global collaborators.

This clone is a singleton in its sample. It has no known antigen specificity. Base quality data are lacking; no much larger clone is found one base away. The immunoSEQ Assay, a bias-controlled multiplex PCR, was used to amplify TCRbeta CDR3 regions from genomic DNA. Under the source paper's analysis protocol: The number of nucleated cells in each sample was estimated from the amplification of reference gene primers within the assay. To quantify the absolute abundance of each unique TCRbeta CDR3 rearrangement, sequence reads were collapsed and filtered. For each sample, productive Simpson clonality was calculated as the square root of Simpson's diversity index over productive rearrangements. As stored in TCRdb, this immuneACCESS dataset retains in-frame rearrangements with V and J assigned. A fraction of the clones does not appear; measured against another copy, unresolved V genes explain less than half of the discrepancy, and the remainder lacks a known reason. From that table come the V and J calls and clone size; the DNA was used to work out D and trimming. The sample yields about 160,000 clones; 85% were counted once. Clones ranked in the top ten supply about 3% of the sample.

Broad study findings and their caveats: The quantity of clinical and demographic metadata differed by source and by participant and was supplied without curation.

The germline V gene supplies CDR1 SGHVS and CDR2 FQNEAQ. From its cysteine to its phenylalanine, the CDR3 spans 15 amino acids. Only the CDR3 DNA stays, 45 bases, in frame from base 1. V was cut back by 2 bases and J by 4 bases, leaving a gap of 12 bases between them. Whole blood was collected in K2EDTA tubes by collaborating institutions according to the institutions' own protocols. For TCRbeta analysis, collaborator samples were shipped as frozen whole blood, as isolated PBMCs, or as DNA extracted from either sample type. This clonotype originated in a human donor with acute or convalescent COVID-19. The donor label of this sample is uncertain. Sequencing used peripheral blood. Here the chain combines TRBV7-8 and TRBJ1-3; no D gene is confidently identified. In nucleotides, the sequence is TGTGCCAGCAGCTTACCTAACTACATGGGAAACACCATATATTTT. Its protein is CASSLPNYMGNTIYF.